Presented here are 10 T cell receptor beta chains from one specimen sequenced in a study of CD8 T cells in Susac syndrome (dated 2019 in TCRdb). The library was produced with the immunoSEQ multiplex PCR assay. RNA was extracted using the RNeasy kit, and roughly 0.5 to 1 microgram was reverse transcribed with random hexamers. TCRdb ran its own pipeline on the public reads, namely fastp trimming at Q25 and MiXCR clone calling, and kept in-frame beta chains. CDR3 protein sequences are deduplicated, and each keeps its most common genes and DNA. This sample gives roughly 150,000 distinct CDR3 sequences in total; approximately 95% of them show up just once. Of the sample, about 0.16% falls within the top ten clones. The sample taken for sequencing was CD4+ T cells from PBMCs. These receptors all stem from a human donor with Susac syndrome.

The J gene is TRBJ1-4, the V gene TRBV12-3 or TRBV12-4; D ambiguous. V was shortened by 8 bases and J by 0 bases, with 7 bases between the two germline ends. This CDR3 is built from 13 residues. The CDR3 nucleotides read TGTGCCAGCGGTGTCGCAACTAATGAAAAACTGTTTTTT. It yields the protein CASGVATNEKLFF.

The rearrangement links TRBV19 to TRBJ1-6; D call uncertain. The V gene lost 3 bases and the J gene lost 8 bases, with 14 bases spanning the gap. The CDR3 contains 15 residues. Germline V CDR1 and CDR2: LNHDA, SQIVND (reference sequence). The CDR3 region has the DNA TGTGCCAGTAGTATGGAGTCTAACTCCTATTCACCCCTCCACTTT. This gives the protein CASSMESNSYSPLHF.

The chain recombines TRBV21-1 with TRBJ1-5; the table's D call TRBD1 went unverified against the DNA. TRBV21-1 constitutes a pseudogene. The CDR3 length is 19 residues. Here the CDR3 DNA reads TGTGCCAGCAGCAAAGAATCCGCCTTGGACAGGGAGGGGGATCAGCCCCAGCATTTT. The encoded protein is CASSKESALDREGDQPQHF.

This clonotype was recorded only once. The V and J genes are TRBV27 and TRBJ2-2; no definite D call. Germline CDR1 is MNHEY and CDR2 is SMNVEV (reference sequence). The V end lost 3 bases, the J end lost 8 bases, and 13 bases lay between the germline ends. The CDR3 consists of 14 residues. The CDR3 loop is CASSLDRGHGELFF. The CDR3 region has the DNA TGTGCCAGCAGTTTGGACCGCGGCCATGGGGAGCTGTTTTTT.

This clonotype was detected a few times. This sequence joins TRBV7-2 and TRBJ2-6; no definite D call. CDR3 length equals 15 residues. Trimming shortened V by 1 base and J by 0 bases, and 4 bases separated the two germline ends. Looked up from germline, CDR1 is SGHTA and CDR2 is FQGNSA. This chain's CDR3 is CASSLEGSGANVLTF. The DNA of the CDR3 is TGTGCCAGCAGCTTAGAGGGCTCTGGGGCCAACGTCCTGACTTTC.

The chain recombines TRBV18 with TRBJ1-5; 7 bases line up with TRBD1. Trimming cost V 3 bases and J 1 base; bases outside gene matches: 3. The CDR3 is 15 residues long. CDR1 KGHSH and CDR2 LQKENI come from the germline V gene. The DNA for the CDR3 is TGTGCCAGCTCACCGGGGGGACAGAGCAATCAGCCCCAGCATTTT. As protein: CASSPGGQSNQPQHF.

The rearrangement joins TRBV7-2 to TRBJ1-2; TRBD1 is a possible D gene (6 bases). Trimming removed 2 bases from V and 7 bases from J, with 11 bases in between. The length of the CDR3 is 13 residues. Germline V gene data show CDR1 as SGHTA and CDR2 as FQGNSA. For the CDR3, the DNA is TGTGCCAGCAGCTTACACAGGGAATCTGGCTACACCTTC. It specifies CASSLHRESGYTF.

Here the CDR3 reads CATSAGNGAGANVLTF. CDR3 sequence (DNA): TGTGCCACCAGCGCAGGAAATGGTGCTGGGGCCAACGTCCTGACTTTC. The chain couples TRBV24-1 to TRBJ2-6; D remains unclear. This CDR3 comprises 16 residues. Germline CDR1 KGHDR, CDR2 SFDVKD. The ends were cut back, 7 bases at V and 2 bases at J, with 14 bases in the middle.

This chain connects TRBV29-1 to TRBJ2-7, with D tentatively TRBD2 (5 bases). Trimming stripped 7 bases from V and 2 bases from J, with 12 bases between. The germline V gene encodes CDR1 SQVTM and CDR2 ANQGSEA. The CDR3 covers 12 residues. CDR3 nucleotide sequence: TGCAGCGGTAAACTAGGGCCCTACGAGCAGTACTTC. It is translated as CSGKLGPYEQYF.

The genes are TRBV29-1 and TRBJ2-1; 9 bases are a match to TRBD2. V lost 6 bases to trimming and J lost 1 base; unmatched junction nucleotides: 4. Germline assignment: CDR1 SQVTM and CDR2 ANQGSEA. This CDR3 is built from 14 residues. This chain's CDR3 is CSVKSGGSYNEQFF. CDR3 DNA: TGCAGCGTGAAAAGCGGGGGGTCCTACAATGAGCAGTTCTTC.